This entry lists 17 T cell receptor beta chains sequenced from one sample in a study of blood T cell repertoires in COVID-19. Method: immunoSEQ multiplex PCR; TCRdb's copy keeps in-frame clones and lacks some. There are about 300,000 clones in the sample; around 90% occur only once, and 4.5% to 5.5% lies in the top ten. The sequenced material came from PBMCs or T cells enriched from blood (not recorded which). Receptors originate from a man aged 55 to 70 who had recovered from COVID-19.

The chain carries TRBV2 and TRBJ2-7; TRBD1 might be the D (7 bases). Germline V gene data show CDR1 as SNHLY and CDR2 as FYNNEI. The CDR3 contains 12 residues. V lost 10 bases and J 7 bases, leaving 17 bases between the germline ends. DNA for the CDR3: TGTGCCACCCCGGAGGGGGCGGAAGAGCAGTACTTC. This gives the protein CATPEGAEEQYF.

V is TRBV28 and J is TRBJ1-4; D uncertain. The CDR3 is 14 amino acids. Germline CDR1 MDHEN, CDR2 SYDVKM. Trimming shortened V by 4 bases and J by 2 bases, and 8 bases separated the two germline ends. CDR3 protein: CASSSGGTNEKLFF. As DNA, the CDR3 is TGTGCCAGCAGTTCCGGAGGGACTAATGAAAAACTGTTTTTT.

CDR3 sequence reads: CASSSDSGTTDTQYF. Written as DNA, the CDR3 is TGTGCCAGCAGCTCCGATAGCGGGACCACAGATACGCAGTATTTT. J is TRBJ2-3 and V is TRBV7-3, with 8 bases fitting TRBD2. V shed 4 bases, J shed 2 bases, and the junction held 5 bases outside the gene matches. The CDR3 has 15 amino acids. Germline lookup yields CDR1 SGHTA and CDR2 FQGTGA.

Of note for this clone: Other DNA sequences in the same sample also yield this CDR3. This sequence joins TRBV5-4 and TRBJ2-3; 9 positions match TRBD2. There are 15 residues in the CDR3. From germline, CDR1 is SGHNT and CDR2 YYREEE (reference sequence). Trimming at V came to 0 bases and at J to 3 bases, leaving 2 bases not matched to a gene. The CDR3 nucleotides read TGTGCCAGCAGCTTGGTAGCGGGAGCTACAGATACGCAGTATTTT. Translation: CASSLVAGATDTQYF.

This chain uses TRBV6-5 with TRBJ2-7; 8 nucleotides line up with TRBD1. From germline, CDR1 is MNHEY and CDR2 SVGAGI. The CDR3 extends over 15 amino acids. The J segment lost 2 bases and the V segment lost 5 bases, leaving 8 bases of the junction unmatched. The CDR3 spells CASSRRQGRPYEQYF. CDR3 bases: TGTGCCAGCAGTCGGCGACAGGGGAGGCCCTACGAGCAGTACTTC.

The chain joins TRBV2 to TRBJ1-5; D remains ambiguous. The V end lost 6 bases, the J end lost 6 bases, and 12 bases lay between the germline ends. The CDR3 is 13 amino acids. In germline, CDR1 is SNHLY, CDR2 FYNNEI. The CDR3 region has the DNA TGTGCCAGCAGGATGGTAGCGAGTCAGCCCCAGCATTTT. Amino acids: CASRMVASQPQHF.

V and J are TRBV5-1 and TRBJ2-1, with a tentative D call TRBD1 (6 bases). This CDR3 has 15 residues. CDR1 is SGHRS and CDR2 is YFSETQ in the germline V gene. With 4 bases removed from V and 7 bases from J, the gap between germline ends came to 18 bases. The CDR3 loop reads CASSALQGTANEQFF. The CDR3 DNA reads TGCGCCAGCAGCGCCCTACAGGGAACTGCAAATGAGCAGTTCTTC. Combining the CDR3 with reference TRBV5-1 and TRBJ2-1 gives the whole variable domain KAGVTQTPRYLIKTRGQQVTLSCSPISGHRSVSWYQQTPGQGLQFLFEYFSETQRNKGNFPGRFSGRQFSNSRSEMNVSTLELGDSALYLCASSALQGTANEQFFGPGTRLTVL.

The chain links TRBV25-1 to TRBJ1-4; D is undetermined. Germline loops: CDR1 MGHDK, CDR2 SYGVNS. Between the trimmed V and J ends, which lost 1 base and 3 bases, there was a span of 15 bases. There are 17 residues in the CDR3. CDR3 amino acids: CASSESLTGVANEKLFF. CDR3 nucleotides: TGTGCCAGCAGTGAATCCCTGACCGGGGTAGCTAATGAAAAACTGTTTTTT.

This clone was recorded once. This specimen includes other DNA sequences encoding the same CDR3. The chain uses TRBV28 and TRBJ1-2; TRBD1 matches 7 bases. The CDR3 totals 12 residues. The germline CDR1 and CDR2 sequences are MDHEN and SYDVKM. Losses at the gene ends were 6 bases for V and 4 bases for J; bases not matched to a gene: 2. The DNA for the CDR3 is TGTGCCAGCAGGCCAGGGGGCTATGGCTACACCTTC. It specifies CASRPGGYGYTF.

The V call is TRBV28, the J call TRBJ2-7; a possible D gene is TRBD2 (7 bases). CDR3 size: 16 residues. Deletions cut 4 bases from V and 3 bases from J, with 19 bases between. CDR1 is MDHEN and CDR2 is SYDVKM in the germline V gene. The CDR3, as DNA: TGTGCCAGCAGTTCTGGGGGGCTAGCGGCCCACTACGAGCAGTACTTC. This sequence encodes CASSSGGLAAHYEQYF.

The V and J genes are TRBV2 and TRBJ1-3, with 11 bases that match TRBD1. Per the germline V gene, CDR1 is SNHLY and CDR2 is FYNNEI. Unmatched junction bases numbered 4, after V lost 4 bases and J lost 2 bases. The CDR3 consists of 16 residues. CDR3 nucleotide sequence: TGTGCCAGCAGTGCCGGACAGGGGGCAGCTGGAAACACCATATATTTT. It codes for CASSAGQGAAGNTIYF.

This chain uses TRBV5-5 with TRBJ2-7; D uncertain. Trimming took 2 bases from V and 5 from J, leaving 8 bases between them. Germline V gene lookup returns CDR1 SGHKS and CDR2 YYEKEE (reference sequence). The CDR3 totals 12 residues. The DNA for the CDR3 is TGTGCCAGCAGCTTAAGCCCCCACGAGCAGTACTTC. It yields the protein CASSLSPHEQYF.

V and J are TRBV28 and TRBJ1-5; possibly TRBD1 for D (6 bases). CDR1 is MDHEN, CDR2 SYDVKM, per germline. Trimming cost V 5 bases and J 5 bases, with 10 bases left between them. This CDR3 spans 13 amino acids. The CDR3 is CASSPGDHQPQHF. Here the CDR3 DNA reads TGTGCCAGCAGTCCAGGGGATCATCAGCCCCAGCATTTT.

J is TRBJ1-6 and V is TRBV9; no reliable D call. The CDR3 runs to 14 residues. Trimming cost V 7 bases and J 5 bases, with 13 bases left between them. CDR1 is SGDLS and CDR2 is YYNGEE in the germline V gene. The CDR3, as DNA: TGTGCCAGCGGGAGGGATTACCATAATTCACCCCTCCACTTT. Translation: CASGRDYHNSPLHF.

The DNA of the CDR3 is TGTGCCAGCAGCTCCGGCCAACTAGGCACCTACGAGCAGTACTTC. It specifies CASSSGQLGTYEQYF. The gene calls are TRBV6-5 and TRBJ2-7; D is possibly TRBD2 (5 bases). Between the trimmed V and J ends, which lost 6 bases and 2 bases, there was a span of 17 bases. This CDR3 has 15 amino acids. The V gene's germline CDR1 is MNHEY and CDR2 SVGAGI.

The V and J genes are TRBV3-1 (or the pseudogene TRBV3-2) and TRBJ2-7, with TRBD2 identical over 8 bases. The CDR3 contains 15 residues. V dropped 7 bases and J dropped 3; count of bases not matched to a gene: 11. CDR1 is LGHDT and CDR2 is YNNKEL in the germline V gene (reference sequence). CDR3 sequence: CASTRGPSGFYEQYF. The CDR3 DNA is TGTGCCAGCACCCGAGGGCCTAGCGGGTTCTACGAGCAGTACTTC.

The CDR3 sequence: CSAPYGDTQYF. The DNA for the CDR3 is TGCAGTGCCCCCTACGGAGATACGCAGTATTTT. V gene TRBV20-1 combines with J gene TRBJ2-3; D unresolved. The CDR3 loop spans 11 amino acids. The V gene's germline CDR1 is DFQATT and CDR2 SNEGSKA (reference sequence). V was pared by 6 bases and J by 5 bases, with 9 bases between.